This T cell receptor (beta chain) was sequenced during a study of blood T cell repertoires in COVID-19. Study context: Samples of COVID-19 (acute and convalescent) were obtained from the United States, Italy and Spain. Sources were T cells, B-cell-depleted T cells, or PBMCs; the material itself was cDNA or gDNA.

Authors' methods: Amplification from reference gene primers served as the basis for estimated nucleated cell counts. Method: immunoSEQ multiplex PCR; TCRdb's copy keeps in-frame clones and lacks some. V, J and clone size were drawn from that table, and D and trimming were deduced from the DNA. The sample lists roughly 130,000 clones, over 75% occurring once. Germline CDR1 SEHNR, CDR2 FQNEAQ (reference sequence). V was pared by 1 base and J by 7 bases, with 13 bases between. CDR3 length: 14 residues. This TCR derives from a woman between 65 and 79 years old with acute or convalescent COVID-19. The V call is TRBV7-9, the J call TRBJ1-2; D may be TRBD1 (5 bases). The sample comprised peripheral blood. The CDR3 region is CASSLVTGESGYTF. The DNA for the CDR3 is TGTGCCAGCAGCTTAGTAACAGGAGAGTCTGGCTACACCTTC.